Described below is a single T cell receptor (beta chain) sequence and its context. Its antigen is as yet unknown. Deletions cut 2 bases from V and 2 bases from J, with 9 bases between. From germline, CDR1 is SGHTA and CDR2 FQGNSA. The CDR3 is made up of 14 amino acids. This sample is drawn from a study of T cell responses to AZD1222 COVID-19 vaccine. Overall study findings and caveats: Only after the peak T cell response were repertoires sampled. Donor demographics were predominantly white British with a female majority; clonal diversity may be underestimated. Vaccine-related CD4 TCRs covered spike, predominating at 160-218 and 743-854.

TCRdb's table, derived via immunoSEQ multiplex PCR, lists solely in-frame clones and lacks some. The table records fewer than 200,000 clones, about 86% of them present only once. Material: peripheral blood, obtained on day 0 of AZD1222 vaccination. This sequence joins TRBV7-2 and TRBJ1-2, with D hard to call. The sequence was collected from an adult in good health. The CDR3 sequence: CASSLWAENYGYTF. CDR3 DNA: TGTGCCAGCAGCTTATGGGCGGAAAACTATGGCTACACCTTC. The full variable domain, in which reference TRBV7-2 and TRBJ1-2 provide the parts outside the CDR3, is GAGVSQSPSNKVTEKGKDVELRCDPISGHTALYWYRQSLGQGLEFLIYFQGNSAPDKSGLPSDRFSAERTGGSVSTLTIQRTQQEDSAVYLCASSLWAENYGYTFGSGTRLTVV.